In this sample, the clone carrying this T cell receptor (beta chain) turned up many times. The antigen remains undetermined. Graves' hyperthyroidism is called stable when ophthalmopathy does not progress within 18 months. This sample holds PBMCs from less than 13 ml fresh peripheral blood. These data are taken from a study of T cells in Graves' hyperthyroidism and ophthalmopathy. Study-level points and caveats: Stable hyperthyroidism was told apart from ophthalmopathy by a model built on 13 V-J features.

TCR beta CDR3 region amplification was performed from RNA transcripts. The HTBI primer set was used in a first-round RT-PCR of the TCR CDR3. TCRdb re-called the multiplex PCR reads with MiXCR, one entry per CDR3 protein. The sample contains 750,000 to 950,000 distinct CDR3 sequences, 38% of which appear only once. Trimming removed 0 bases from V and 4 bases from J, with 16 bases in between. The germline gives CDR1 SGDLS, CDR2 YYNGEE. The length of the CDR3 is 16 residues. The sequenced sample was blood. The J gene is TRBJ1-2, the V gene TRBV9; D perhaps matches TRBD1 (5 bases). The source of this sequence is a man between 18 and 35 years old with Graves' hyperthyroidism. For the CDR3, the DNA is TGTGCCAGCAGCGTAGATCCAGGGCCGGGTGGCTATGGCTACACCTTC. It specifies CASSVDPGPGGYGYTF.